These 15 T cell receptor beta chains originate from one sample sequenced in a study of T cell clonality in common variable immunodeficiency. The method was immunoSEQ multiplex PCR; TCRdb's version includes in-frame clones alone and lacks a portion of them. Sampling found about 52,000 clones, none seen once. The sequenced sample was peripheral blood mononuclear cells. The receptors come from a person aged 18 to 75 in good health.

Note on this clone: At one boundary the junction diverges from the germline segment, which might be a read error. The read is 3 residues too short to cover the CDR3 end, so that end is filled in from the germline J gene. This chain uses TRBV7-7 with TRBJ2-3; possible D gene TRBD2, 6 bases. Germline assignment: CDR1 SSHAT and CDR2 FNYEAQ (reference sequence). The CDR3 has 14 residues. The sequenced part of the CDR3 DNA is TGTGCTAGCAGCTTAGGGACTGGCCAAGAGACG. Translated: CASSLGTGQET. The entire CDR3 is CASSLGTGQETQYF.

Regarding this clone: The sequenced fragment ends 3 residues before the CDR3 boundary, so the rest is inferred from the germline J gene. This chain joins TRBV19 and TRBJ1-2, with D maybe TRBD1 (6 bases). The CDR3 length is 16 residues. Germline V gives CDR1 LNHDA, CDR2 SQIVND (reference sequence). The CDR3 loop reads CASRWQGRQDTDTYTF. The covered CDR3 bases are TGTGCCAGTAGGTGGCAGGGGCGCCAAGACACAGATACC. The entire variable domain, with the rest obtained from reference TRBV19 and TRBJ1-2, is as follows: DGGITQSPKYLFRKEGQNVTLSCEQNLNHDAMYWYRQDPGQGLRLIYYSQIVNDFQKGDIAEGYSVSREKKESFPLTVTSAQKNPTAFYLCASRWQGRQDTDTYTFGSGTRLTVV.

This clone occurred many times. The read gets to within 3 residues of the CDR3 end, and the germline J gene fills in the rest. V and J are TRBV20-1 and TRBJ2-7, with TRBD1 matching over 10 bases. With V trimmed by 3 bases and J by 4 bases, 15 bases remained unmatched. The length of the CDR3 is 17 residues. Germline CDR1 DFQATT, CDR2 SNEGSKA (reference sequence). The CDR3 loop reads CSARKFTTPGQGYEQYF. Incomplete CDR3 DNA: TGCAGTGCTAGGAAATTCACAACGCCGGGACAGGGGTACGAG.

This clone was seen repeatedly, ten times or more. The CDR3 is cut off 3 residues early in the read; its end comes from the germline J gene. The rearrangement links TRBV7-2 to TRBJ1-6; possible D gene TRBD1, 5 bases. The CDR3 has 15 residues. The V gene lost 2 bases and the J gene lost 5 bases, with 10 bases spanning the gap. From germline, CDR1 is SGHTA and CDR2 FQGNSA. This CDR3 reads CASSLMGPDNSPLHF. Incomplete CDR3 DNA: TGTGCCAGCAGCTTAATGGGGCCGGATAATTCACCC.

This clone occurred many times. The read ends 3 residues shy of where the CDR3 ends; the end is completed using the germline J gene. The chain joins TRBV19 to TRBJ1-4, with D hard to call. V lost 1 base and J 10 bases, leaving 16 bases between the germline ends. Looked up from germline, CDR1 is LNHDA and CDR2 is SQIVND (reference sequence). CDR3 size: 15 residues. The covered CDR3 bases are TGTGCCAGTAGTATAGGGTCCGAGGCGGTAGGAAAA. It is translated as CASSIGSEAVGK. The whole CDR3 sequence is CASSIGSEAVGKLFF.

Ten or more counts support this clone. A junction boundary mismatches the germline segment, possibly from a read error. The read ends 3 residues before the CDR3 terminus; that terminus is restored from the germline J gene. The J gene is TRBJ2-5, the V gene TRBV7-7, with 11 bases aligning to TRBD1. This CDR3 is 16 amino acids long. Germline V lookup: CDR1 SSHAT, CDR2 FNYEAQ (reference sequence). The CDR3 sequence: CASSLTGTGGGETQYF. CDR3 DNA (partial): TGTGCTAGCAGCTTGACCGGGACAGGGGGGGGAGAGACC.

This clone was seen ten or more times. With the read ending 3 residues before the CDR3 end, the germline J gene is used to fill in that end. J is TRBJ1-5 and V is TRBV19; 7 bases agree with TRBD1. Germline values: CDR1 LNHDA, CDR2 SQIVND (reference sequence). V dropped 2 bases and J dropped 4; count of bases not matched to a gene: 8. The CDR3 runs to 16 residues. This CDR3 is CASSISGTVKNQPQHF. The sequenced part of the CDR3 DNA is TGTGCCAGTAGTATATCAGGGACAGTAAAGAATCAGCCC.

This clone has ten or more counts. The CDR3 end lies 3 residues beyond the end of the read and is filled in from the germline J gene. This chain links TRBV7-9 with TRBJ2-3, with D possibly being TRBD1 or TRBD2 (5 bases each). Per germline, CDR1 SEHNR and CDR2 FQNEAQ (reference sequence). CDR3 length: 13 amino acids. Deletions cut 2 bases from V and 4 bases from J, with 7 bases between. The CDR3: CASSLRGADTQYF. The CDR3 bases that were read are TGTGCCAGCAGCTTAAGAGGGGCAGATACG.

This clone was counted ten times or more. The read finishes 3 residues shy of the CDR3 end, and the germline J gene is used to complete it. This chain joins TRBV19 and TRBJ2-1; D remains ambiguous. The germline V gene encodes CDR1 LNHDA and CDR2 SQIVND (reference sequence). V was pared by 6 bases and J by 8 bases, with 14 bases between. There are 13 residues in the CDR3. CDR3 residues: CASSPRPPDEQFF. The CDR3 bases that were read are TGTGCCAGTAGCCCTCGCCCACCGGATGAG.

Regarding this clone: Read sequence stops 3 residues before the CDR3 end, and the germline J gene provides the missing end. The V and J genes are TRBV19 and TRBJ2-4, with D perhaps given as TRBD1 or TRBD2 (5 bases each). This CDR3 is 14 amino acids long. Germline V gene sequence: CDR1 LNHDA, CDR2 SQIVND (reference sequence). Partial CDR3 DNA: TGTGCCAGTAGCCAAACAGGATCGAGAGGGAGT. This gives the protein CASSQTGSRGS. The entire CDR3 protein is CASSQTGSRGSQYF.

As for this clone: The DNA ends 3 residues before the CDR3 does, and the rest of the CDR3 is filled in from the germline J gene. V gene TRBV19 combines with J gene TRBJ1-5, with TRBD1 matching 12 bases. The CDR3 has 14 residues. V dropped 9 bases and J dropped 6; count of bases not matched to a gene: 6. Germline lookup yields CDR1 LNHDA and CDR2 SQIVND (reference sequence). CDR3 protein: CASWDRGLSQPQHF. CDR3 DNA (partial): TGTGCCAGCTGGGACAGGGGGCTAAGTCAGCCC.

This clone was counted many times. The CDR3 end lies 3 residues beyond the end of the read and is filled in from the germline J gene. This chain uses TRBV5-5 with TRBJ2-7, with 8 bases aligning to TRBD1. CDR1 is SGHKS and CDR2 is YYEKEE in the germline V gene (reference sequence). The CDR3 consists of 15 residues. V was pared by 4 bases and J by 3 bases, with 9 bases of the junction left unmatched. This chain's CDR3 is CASSGGQGPFYEQYF. Partial CDR3 DNA: TGTGCCAGCAGCGGTGGACAGGGCCCTTTCTACGAG.

Ten or more counts support this clone. The read finishes 3 residues shy of the CDR3 end, and the germline J gene is used to complete it. The J gene is TRBJ2-3, the V gene TRBV13, with 8 positions matching TRBD1. After removal of 0 bases from V and 8 bases from J, the junction contained 7 bases not matched to a gene. This CDR3 is 15 amino acids long. Germline V lookup: CDR1 PRHDT, CDR2 FYEKMQ (reference sequence). The covered CDR3 bases are TGTGCCAGCAGCTTAGGGCAGGGGGCGGGGAGTACG. Protein sequence: CASSLGQGAGST. The complete CDR3 protein is CASSLGQGAGSTQYF.

Points on this clone: The CDR3 goes on 3 residues after the read ends, and that part is filled in from the germline J gene. This rearrangement joins TRBV20-1 to TRBJ1-4, with TRBD1 identical over 7 bases. The CDR3 runs to 13 residues. CDR1 and CDR2 from the germline V gene are DFQATT and SNEGSKA (reference sequence). The sequenced CDR3 bases are TGCAGTGCCTGGGGACAGTCTAATTCACCA. Translating gives CSAWGQSNSP. The whole CDR3 sequence reads CSAWGQSNSPLFF.

This clone was recorded many times. The read gets to within 3 residues of the CDR3 end, and the germline J gene fills in the rest. The chain combines TRBV20-1 with TRBJ2-7, with D possibly matching TRBD1 (6 bases). The CDR3 sequence is 15 residues long. Germline loops: CDR1 DFQATT, CDR2 SNEGSKA (reference sequence). With 0 bases removed from V and 2 bases from J, the gap between germline ends came to 14 bases. CDR3 bases read: TGCAGTGCTAGAGATCCCAGGACAGAAACCTACGAG. Translating it yields CSARDPRTETYE. The CDR3, in full, reads CSARDPRTETYEQYF.